The present TCR beta chain was sequenced within a study of blood T cell repertoires in COVID-19. Study-level background: The origin of the acute and convalescent COVID-19 samples was the United States, Italy and Spain. From T cells, B-cell-depleted T cells, or PBMCs came the material, which was cDNA or gDNA.

The V gene's germline CDR1 is KGHDR and CDR2 SFDVKD. V lost 3 bases and J 0 bases, leaving 8 bases between the germline ends. The CDR3 spans 15 residues. As originally analysed: Counts of nucleated cells, estimated from reference gene primer amplification, were obtained. Sequenced by immunoSEQ multiplex PCR; TCRdb stores in-frame clones only, minus some. Clone size and the V and J calls come from that table; the DNA yielded D and trimming. The sample includes 650,000 to 800,000 clones, 70% to 90% of them seen just once. The chain joins TRBV24-1 to TRBJ1-5, with no clear D. The origin of this receptor is a young woman with acute or convalescent COVID-19. The sequenced material came from peripheral blood. In DNA, the CDR3 is TGTGCCACCAGTGATACAGTGGGTAGCAATCAGCCCCAGCATTTT. It yields the protein CATSDTVGSNQPQHF.